These 5 T cell receptor beta chains were sequenced from one sample in a study of chemoradiotherapy in HPV16-positive cancers (dated by TCRdb to the early 2020s). Receptor libraries were prepared by the immunoSEQ multiplex PCR assay. The clones in this table, taken by TCRdb from immuneACCESS, are in-frame only. Not every clone is retained; where verified, under half of the shortfall comes from an unresolved V gene, and the cause of the rest is unknown. In all, the sample holds roughly 16,000 clones, and roughly 90% of those were seen once. The top ten clonotypes cover approximately 14% of the sample. Sequenced here: blood, sampled from a patient who underwent chemoradiotherapy. These receptors came from a human donor with HPV-associated anogenital cancer.

V is TRBV7-9 and J is TRBJ1-2, with TRBD1 matching 10 bases. The CDR3 totals 16 residues. Germline loops: CDR1 SEHNR, CDR2 FQNEAQ (reference sequence). The V gene end was trimmed by 5 bases and the J gene end by 0 bases; junction bases not matched to a gene: 6. The CDR3 is CASSGDRGPTNYGYTF. CDR3 nucleotide sequence: TGTGCCAGCAGCGGGGACAGGGGCCCTACTAACTATGGCTACACCTTC.

The chain links TRBV6-5 to TRBJ2-1; D unresolved. The germline CDR1 and CDR2 sequences are MNHEY and SVGAGI. Trimming removed 7 bases at V and 0 bases at J, with 13 bases between. There are 15 residues in the CDR3. CDR3 loop: CASTPNHPSYNEQFF. The CDR3 DNA reads TGTGCCAGCACCCCCAACCACCCCTCCTACAATGAGCAGTTCTTC.

This sequence joins TRBV5-1 and TRBJ1-1; D is possibly TRBD1 (6 bases). With 0 bases removed from V and 2 bases from J, the gap between germline ends came to 14 bases. Per the germline V gene, CDR1 is SGHRS and CDR2 is YFSETQ. The CDR3 is made up of 16 amino acids. CDR3 DNA sequence: TGCGCCAGCAGCTTGGATTCGGGACACTCCAACACTGAAGCTTTCTTT. It is translated as CASSLDSGHSNTEAFF. Full variable domain (remainder filled in from reference TRBV5-1 and TRBJ1-1): KAGVTQTPRYLIKTRGQQVTLSCSPISGHRSVSWYQQTPGQGLQFLFEYFSETQRNKGNFPGRFSGRQFSNSRSEMNVSTLELGDSALYLCASSLDSGHSNTEAFFGQGTRLTVV.

J is TRBJ2-7 and V is TRBV18, with TRBD2 identical over 11 bases. The CDR3 loop spans 15 amino acids. Germline V gene data show CDR1 as KGHSH and CDR2 as LQKENI. The trim removed 2 bases at V and 2 bases at J, leaving 2 bases unmatched. The CDR3: CASSPGLAGTYEQYF. In DNA, the CDR3 is TGTGCCAGCTCACCAGGACTAGCGGGCACCTACGAGCAGTACTTC.

This rearrangement joins TRBV7-8 to TRBJ2-2; D perhaps matches TRBD1 (5 bases). The length of the CDR3 is 18 residues. V was cut by 4 bases and J by 4 bases, with 22 bases left in between. Per the germline V gene, CDR1 is SGHVS and CDR2 is FQNEAQ. CDR3 sequence: CASSSHPNPAGITGELFF. The CDR3 region has the DNA TGTGCCAGCAGCTCCCACCCCAATCCGGCAGGGATCACCGGGGAGCTGTTTTTT. Filled out from reference TRBV7-8 and TRBJ2-2, the complete variable domain reads GAGVSQSPRYKVAKRGQDVALRCDPISGHVSLFWYQQALGQGPEFLTYFQNEAQLDKSGLPSDRFFAERPEGSVSTLKIQRTQQEDSAVYLCASSSHPNPAGITGELFFGEGSRLTVL.